These 16 T cell receptor beta chains came from one sample sequenced in a study of Tregs in tolerant kidney transplant recipients (dated by TCRdb to the late 2010s). Library generation was performed with the immunoSEQ multiplex PCR assay. TCRdb stores this immuneACCESS table with in-frame sequences only. Part of the clones is absent; in the studies checked, under half of the shortfall reflects unresolved V genes, and no reason is known for the rest. For this sample the table gives 60,000 or so clones, of which around 83% were detected only once. Jointly, the top ten make up approximately 4.7% of the sample. Specimen: CD4+ T cells from blood. These receptor sequences come from a human donor in good health.

The chain joins TRBV18 to TRBJ2-1; D perhaps matches TRBD2 (6 bases). The CDR3 is 17 amino acids. Trimming cost V 2 bases and J 1 base, with 15 bases left between them. Germline CDR1 KGHSH, CDR2 LQKENI. CDR3 protein: CASSPRAPGGSYNEQFF. The CDR3 bases are TGTGCCAGCTCACCAAGGGCCCCCGGGGGTTCCTACAATGAGCAGTTCTTC.

The chain joins TRBV28 to TRBJ1-1; a weak D match, TRBD1 (5 bases). Germline loops: CDR1 MDHEN, CDR2 SYDVKM. Trimming removed 10 bases from V and 3 bases from J, with 9 bases in between. The CDR3 has 11 amino acids. CDR3 residues: CAIAGYTEAFF. CDR3 nucleotides: TGTGCCATCGCAGGGTACACTGAAGCTTTCTTT.

V gene TRBV5-5 combines with J gene TRBJ2-1; 11 bases match TRBD2. The V segment lost 2 bases and the J segment 4 bases; nucleotides outside the gene matches: 5. Germline loops: CDR1 SGHKS, CDR2 YYEKEE (reference sequence). There are 16 residues in the CDR3. CDR3 DNA: TGTGCCAGCAGCTTCCCCCTAGCGGGGGGTTACAATGAGCAGTTCTTC. This codes for CASSFPLAGGYNEQFF.

CDR3: CASSEGPRGLYNSPLHF. As DNA, the CDR3 is TGTGCCAGCAGTGAAGGGCCCAGGGGCCTCTATAATTCACCCCTCCACTTT. The chain carries TRBV6-1 and TRBJ1-6; D is perhaps TRBD1 (6 bases). Germline V gives CDR1 MNHNS, CDR2 SASEGT. The V end was cut by 1 base, the J end by 3 bases, with 13 bases between. The CDR3 sequence is 17 residues long.

V usage is TRBV30 and J usage is TRBJ2-2, with D perhaps being TRBD1 or TRBD2 (6 bases each). V lost 8 bases to trimming and J lost 3 bases, with 13 bases between them. CDR3 length: 13 amino acids. In germline, CDR1 is GTSNPN, CDR2 SVGIG (reference sequence). CDR3 loop: CALGGSYTGELFF. DNA of the CDR3: TGTGCCCTGGGGGGCTCTTACACCGGGGAGCTGTTTTTT.

Only a few counts were recorded for this clone. CDR3 nucleotide sequence: TGTGCCAGCAGCTTAGGTGGTCGGCCCGGCTATGGCTACACCTTC. Its translation: CASSLGGRPGYGYTF. The chain has TRBV7-2 and TRBJ1-2; D remains ambiguous. Germline CDR1 SGHTA, CDR2 FQGNSA. Trimming left V 1 base short and J 4 bases short, with 13 bases between. CDR3 length: 15 residues.

The count of this clone is one. V is TRBV19 and J is TRBJ2-3; TRBD1 matches 8 bases. V lost 5 bases to trimming and J lost 5 bases; unmatched junction nucleotides: 9. The CDR3 covers 15 residues. Germline assignment: CDR1 LNHDA and CDR2 SQIVND (reference sequence). In nucleotides, the CDR3 is TGTGCCAGTAGTCGCAGGGGGCGCCGGGAAGATACGCAGTATTTT. It encodes CASSRRGRREDTQYF.

Ten or more counts support this clone. The chain has TRBV2 and TRBJ2-5, with D tentatively TRBD2 (6 bases). This CDR3 is built from 15 residues. Germline loops: CDR1 SNHLY, CDR2 FYNNEI. V lost 5 bases and J lost 5, with 18 bases in between. CDR3 nucleotides: TGTGCCAGCAGTACCGAACTAGCAGCCGGGGAGACCCAGTACTTC. Translation: CASSTELAAGETQYF.

The chain joins TRBV9 to TRBJ2-5; 7 nucleotides match TRBD1. Unmatched junction bases numbered 4, after V lost 3 bases and J lost 2 bases. The CDR3 consists of 14 residues. Germline CDR1 is SGDLS and CDR2 is YYNGEE. CDR3 region: CASSAWTGQETQYF. The CDR3 nucleotides read TGTGCCAGCAGCGCCTGGACAGGTCAAGAGACCCAGTACTTC.

The rearrangement uses TRBV4-1 and TRBJ1-2; D remains ambiguous. V was cut by 3 bases and J by 5 bases, with 19 bases left in between. Per germline, CDR1 MGHRA and CDR2 YSYEKL. CDR3 length: 16 amino acids. The CDR3 DNA reads as TGCGCCAGCAGCCAGAGTCCGACGGCAAAGGTTTATGGCTACACCTTC. The encoded protein is CASSQSPTAKVYGYTF.

The V and J genes are TRBV29-1 and TRBJ1-1, with unresolved D. Germline CDR1 reads SQVTM; CDR2 reads ANQGSEA. Trimming stripped 4 bases from V and 4 bases from J, with 13 bases between. CDR3 length: 13 residues. The CDR3 loop reads CSVALVGSTEAFF. CDR3 nucleotide sequence: TGCAGCGTTGCTCTCGTAGGGAGCACTGAAGCTTTCTTT.

V gene TRBV5-1 combines with J gene TRBJ2-5; D may be TRBD2 (6 bases). The CDR3 covers 14 residues. CDR1 and CDR2 (germline): SGHRS, YFSETQ. V gave up 6 bases and J gave up 5 bases, with 17 bases separating them. Here the CDR3 reads CASNGGAARETQYF. Written as DNA, the CDR3 is TGCGCCAGCAACGGCGGGGCGGCTCGGGAGACCCAGTACTTC.

This sequence joins TRBV19 and TRBJ2-3; tentatively, D is TRBD2 (5 bases). The germline V and J ends were trimmed by 3 bases and 6 bases, with 13 bases remaining between them. Germline loops: CDR1 LNHDA, CDR2 SQIVND (reference sequence). CDR3 length: 14 amino acids. CDR3 coding DNA: TGTGCCAGTAGTATTACTAGTACAACGGATACGCAGTATTTT. Amino acids: CASSITSTTDTQYF. The variable domain in full, completed from reference TRBV19 and TRBJ2-3, reads DGGITQSPKYLFRKEGQNVTLSCEQNLNHDAMYWYRQDPGQGLRLIYYSQIVNDFQKGDIAEGYSVSREKKESFPLTVTSAQKNPTAFYLCASSITSTTDTQYFGPGTRLTVL.

The rearrangement joins TRBV29-1 to TRBJ2-7; 15 nucleotides agree with TRBD2. The ends lost 7 bases at V and 0 bases at J; junction bases unmatched: 7. The CDR3 runs 16 residues. Germline values: CDR1 SQVTM, CDR2 ANQGSEA. The CDR3 protein is CSGGLAGGRLSYEQYF. CDR3 coding DNA: TGCAGCGGGGGACTAGCGGGAGGCAGGCTCTCCTACGAGCAGTACTTC.

J is TRBJ2-1 and V is TRBV2; D unresolved. Trimming removed 2 bases at V and 1 base at J, with 3 bases between. CDR1 SNHLY and CDR2 FYNNEI come from the germline V gene. The CDR3 spans 13 residues. The CDR3 sequence: CASSEFSYNEQFF. CDR3 nucleotide sequence: TGTGCCAGCAGTGAATTTTCCTACAATGAGCAGTTCTTC.

This clone came up once. V is TRBV7-9 and J is TRBJ1-2, with unresolved D. The CDR3 is 14 residues long. V was trimmed by 0 bases and J by 6 bases, leaving 11 bases between them. Germline CDR1 reads SEHNR; CDR2 reads FQNEAQ (reference sequence). In DNA, the CDR3 is TGTGCCAGCAGCTTAGCGGAAGCAGCTAATGGCTACACCTTC. Translated: CASSLAEAANGYTF.